What follows describes a single TCR beta chain. Its specific antigen is unknown. Per-base qualities were not stored, and no clone one base away is much larger. From cysteine to phenylalanine, the CDR3 is 16 amino acids long. Kept here is only the CDR3 DNA, which spans 48 bases and is read in frame from base 1. CDR1 and CDR2 are read off the germline V gene (reference sequence) as SEHNR and FQNEAQ. The data were obtained in a study of cytomegalovirus exposure and HLA in healthy donors (dated by TCRdb to 2016 to 2017). About the full investigation: An earlier analysis of some 600 of the donors reported 276 Gb of sequence data and 95 million to 130 million unique TCR beta sequences obtained from around 180 million T cells. An early release that covered more than 550 HLA-typed donors contained about 290 gigabases of sequencing data and about 84 million unique TCR sequences. The genetic ancestry cluster associated with self-reported Caucasian donors included over 65% of the 350 to 500 genotyped donors. The aim of the study was to test whether cataloging public T cell receptors could identify signatures of past pathogen exposure. Using immunosequencing, the study profiled T cell repertoires from fewer than 700 subjects and related those repertoires to cytomegalovirus serostatus. In addition to the first cohort of 500 to 850 subjects, a separate validation cohort of 120 different subjects was used. To predict cytomegalovirus infection status, the study combined high-throughput TCR immunosequencing, statistical association of individual TCRs with disease status, and machine learning. In a later analysis, previously published TCR beta repertoires from 500 to 750 donors were re-analyzed and high-resolution HLA genotyping was added so that TCR occurrence patterns could be studied. Rather than using new phenotypic data, the later analysis identified candidate immune exposures from TCR beta sequences and from how often those sequences occurred across donors. In an earlier analysis of 550 to 700 of the donors, high-throughput TCR beta sequencing was used to judge whether each TCR beta V gene segment behaved as functional or pseudogenic. Alongside the repertoire data, information on donor age, sex, ethnicity and CMV serostatus was compiled. A later genetic analysis used genome-wide SNP genotypes for 398 of the 666 donors, treating that subset as a discovery cohort. Every discovery cohort repertoire had been produced on one sequencing platform. HLA typing covered class I and class II loci at four-digit resolution. Typing coverage varied by locus: roughly 620-640 donors for A, B, C, DRB1 and DQB1; roughly 510 for DQA1; more than 600 for DPA1; approximately 490 for DPB1. A handful of DR-DQ haplotypes were handled as single units for association and clustering because linkage in the cohort was strong. On average, roughly 200,000 unique TCR beta nucleotide sequences were sequenced per donor among some 430 genotyped donors of the cohort, with about 17% of those sequences being non-productive.

The library was produced with the immunoSEQ multiplex PCR assay. For the multiplex PCR, a mixture combining 60 forward primers for TCR Vbeta segments and 13 reverse primers for TCR Jbeta segments was used. The CDR3 region of rearranged TCR beta genes was amplified from genomic DNA with a multiplex PCR assay. The amplified TCR beta libraries were sequenced on the Illumina HiSeq System as 87-base-pair reads. For the original study's pipeline: A later analysis tallied roughly 78 million unique TCR beta chains across the 700 or so repertoires, and around 9.9 million of those chains were shared by two or more donors. Raw reads were error-corrected and collapsed into unique sequences by a nearest-neighbor algorithm in which closely related sequences were merged to remove PCR and sequencing errors. CDR3 sequences were aligned to IMGT reference sequences to assign V, D and J gene segments. For a sequence to be retained, a match of at least six nucleotides was required to both a V gene segment and a J gene segment. Rearrangements were called productive when the CDR3 lacked stop codons and stayed in frame with V and J; all others were non-productive. Following IMGT convention, CDR3 was defined as the stretch from the second conserved V-encoded cysteine up to the conserved J-encoded phenylalanine. The earlier analysis of some 550 of the donors excluded any sequence lacking an unambiguous match to a single V gene segment. In an earlier analysis of 587 of the donors, V segments were called functional above 56.7% productive rearrangements and were called segregating when the between-donor standard deviation exceeded 5%. A statistical classification framework was built for diagnosing cytomegalovirus status from the catalog of TCR beta chain sequences. In a later analysis, V and J genes were assigned by comparing TCR nucleotide sequences against IMGT/GENE-DB human TR gene sequences. A later analysis assigned CDR3 sequences and most-parsimonious VDJ recombination scenarios with the TCRdist pipeline. In a later analysis, each TCR beta chain was defined by its CDR3 amino acid sequence together with its V-gene family, and reads without a unique V-gene family were excluded. As a way to deal with suspected cross-contamination and a sequencing artifact, a later analysis dropped roughly 600 nucleotide sequences that were highly shared and had low generation probability. A later analysis calculated a clonal expansion index for each public chain from normalized within-repertoire ranks of inferred template counts. In a later analysis, generation probabilities were computed using a VDJ recombination model fitted to out-of-frame rearrangements, and the results were checked against IGoR. In a later analysis, TCR-TCR, TCR-HLA and TCR-CMV co-occurrence was scored with hypergeometric tests, and a repertoire-size bias correction was applied to TCR pairs. A later analysis estimated false discovery rates by permuting HLA or CMV assignments 20 times. A later analysis grouped co-occurring TCRs with DBSCAN, adding TCRdist sequence similarity when clustering within HLA-allele-positive subsets. Repertoires with fewer than 30,000 or more than 120,000 public chains, plus five repertoires with anomalous nucleotide sharing, were excluded from co-occurrence clustering. TCRdb's version of the immuneACCESS table is confined to in-frame rearrangements and falls short of the full clone set. An unresolved V gene accounts for under half of the shortfall where checked; the remainder is of unknown origin. The V and J calls and clone size come from that table; D and trimming were worked out from the DNA. This sample is represented by 150,000 or so clones; 84% of them were singletons. Approximately 0.98% of the sample comes from the top ten.

The paper as a whole reports these results and caveats: A further reported finding was that TCR beta sequences accurately predicted the HLA-A and HLA-B alleles for most subjects in the first cohort. Across donors, most TCR sequences were observed very rarely, whereas some public TCRs were present in many individuals. In vitro tests confirmed that three of the cytomegalovirus-associated TCR beta chains recognize cytomegalovirus antigens. In a later analysis, HLA-associated TCR beta chains showed more clonal expansion and lower generation probabilities than non-associated chains that were equally common. An earlier analysis of approximately 570 of the donors showed that most TCR beta V segments appeared in productive rearrangements either about 90% or about 30% of the time, which broadly matched IMGT annotations. Most CMV-associated TCR beta chains appeared to be HLA-restricted in a later analysis, and the HLA associations seemed to be driven largely by CMV exposure. For the cohort, immune exposure information was limited to CMV serostatus. The classifier was reported to diagnose cytomegalovirus status with high specificity and sensitivity in both the original cohort and the validation cohort. Because counts were too low, approximately 15 rarely observed V segments, including chromosome 9 orphons, were excluded from the earlier analysis of 587 of the donors. Strong co-occurrence of HLA alleles, especially DR and DQ, made assigning TCR associations to individual alleles difficult. Correlated functional status among segregating V segments might reflect linkage disequilibrium, but an unknown experimental factor could not be ruled out. The sequencing pipeline was judged likely to have produced a cluster of highly shared sequence variants as a technical artifact. V-gene and J-gene trimming of TCR beta chains was associated with a missense DCLRE1C variant in a later genetic analysis, and the association was replicated in an independent cohort. A later analysis associated about 17,000 TCR beta sequences with specific HLA alleles at a false discovery rate of 0.05. Sequencing depth was assumed to be roughly uniform across donors in the presence/absence analyses, though that assumption may not hold. A total of fewer than 200 TCR beta chains were listed by the study as associated with cytomegalovirus. Several of the top co-occurrence clusters appeared to be linked to parvovirus B19, influenza, CMV and Epstein-Barr virus, according to a later analysis. Some IMGT-functional V segments, including TRBV6-2 and TRBV6-3, could not be told apart with the 87-base-pair reads, so those segments were excluded. According to the authors, the approach could potentially be generalized to other disease states and immunological phenotypes. According to a later analysis, TCR association rates differed among HLA loci, with DRB1 alleles showing the most associated TCRs and HLA-C alleles showing the fewest. A later genetic analysis reported fewer N-insertions in productive TCRs among donors in an Asian-associated ancestry cluster than the approximately 700-donor mean. The cohort was sequenced for TCR beta chains only, and without alpha or paired-chain data the features that could be detected were limited. Because some donors lacked HLA typing at each locus, the association tests relied only on the typed subset.

In total, over 600 healthy bone marrow donors made up the cohort. At the time of sampling, all cohort members were nominally healthy, though unrecorded immune exposures were likely present. The donor tested CMV seronegative, placing the donor among the 350 or so seronegative members of the cohort. A peripheral blood sample was provided by each donor, and peripheral blood mononuclear cells were used for TCR beta sequencing. The Qiagen DNeasy Blood Extraction Kit was used to extract genomic DNA from the blood cell samples. The sequence came from a man under 40 in good health and CMV-seronegative. The V and J segments used are TRBV7-9 and TRBJ2-5; a stretch of 11 junction bases matches TRBD2. TRBJ2-7 matches the DNA end more closely, so the J call is doubtful. The specimen was PBMCs. The DNA is as follows: TGTGCCAGCAGCTCAAGAGGGACTAGCGGAACCTACGAGCAGTACTTC. Translation gives CASSSRGTSGTYEQYF.